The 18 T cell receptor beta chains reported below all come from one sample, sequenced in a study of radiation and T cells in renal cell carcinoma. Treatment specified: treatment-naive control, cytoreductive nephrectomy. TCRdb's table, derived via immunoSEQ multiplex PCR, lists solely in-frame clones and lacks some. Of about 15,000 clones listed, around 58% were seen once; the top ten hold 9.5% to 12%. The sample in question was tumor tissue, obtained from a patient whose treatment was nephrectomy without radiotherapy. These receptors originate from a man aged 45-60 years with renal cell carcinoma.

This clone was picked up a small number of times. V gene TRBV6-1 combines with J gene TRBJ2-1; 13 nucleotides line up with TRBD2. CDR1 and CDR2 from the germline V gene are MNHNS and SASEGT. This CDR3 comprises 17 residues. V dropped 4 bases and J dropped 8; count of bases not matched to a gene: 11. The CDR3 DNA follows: TGTGCCAGCAGTGCAAGCGGACTAGCGGGGGCCGTCGATGAGCAGTTCTTC. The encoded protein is CASSASGLAGAVDEQFF.

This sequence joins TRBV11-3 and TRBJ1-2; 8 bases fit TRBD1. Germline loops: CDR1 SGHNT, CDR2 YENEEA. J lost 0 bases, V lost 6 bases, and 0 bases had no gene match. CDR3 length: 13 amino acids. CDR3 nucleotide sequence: TGTGCCAGCAGACAGGGGGCTAACTATGGCTACACCTTC. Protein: CASRQGANYGYTF.

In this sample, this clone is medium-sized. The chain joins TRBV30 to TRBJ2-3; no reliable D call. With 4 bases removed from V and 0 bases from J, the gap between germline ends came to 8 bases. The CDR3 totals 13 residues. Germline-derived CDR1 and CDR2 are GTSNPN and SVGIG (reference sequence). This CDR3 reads CAWTTDSTDTQYF. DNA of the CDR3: TGTGCCTGGACAACCGACAGCACAGATACGCAGTATTTT. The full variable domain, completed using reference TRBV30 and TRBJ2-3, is SQTIHQWPATLVQPVGSPLSLECTVEGTSNPNLYWYRQAAGRGLQLLFYSVGIGQISSEVPQNLSASRPQDRQFILSSKKLLLSDSGFYLCAWTTDSTDTQYFGPGTRLTVL.

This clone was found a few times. The CDR3 here is CASSGTGFSGNTIYF. CDR3 DNA sequence: TGTGCCAGCAGCGGGACGGGGTTCTCTGGAAACACCATATATTTT. The genes are TRBV9 and TRBJ1-3; D remains ambiguous. Trimming removed 3 bases at V and 0 bases at J, with 10 bases between. The CDR3 contains 15 residues. Looked up from germline, CDR1 is SGDLS and CDR2 is YYNGEE.

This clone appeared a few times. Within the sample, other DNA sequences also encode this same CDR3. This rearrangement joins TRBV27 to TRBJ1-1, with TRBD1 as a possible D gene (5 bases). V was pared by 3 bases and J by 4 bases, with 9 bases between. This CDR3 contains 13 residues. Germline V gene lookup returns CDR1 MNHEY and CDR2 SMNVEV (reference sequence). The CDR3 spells CASSLGGGTEAFF. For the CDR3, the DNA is TGTGCCAGCAGTTTGGGGGGGGGCACTGAAGCTTTCTTT.

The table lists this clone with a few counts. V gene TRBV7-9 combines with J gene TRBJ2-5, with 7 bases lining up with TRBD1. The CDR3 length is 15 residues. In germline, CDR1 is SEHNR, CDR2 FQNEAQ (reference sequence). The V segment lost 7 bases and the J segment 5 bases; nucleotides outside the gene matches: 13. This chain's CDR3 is CASIPDRLVRETQYF. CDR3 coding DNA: TGTGCCAGCATCCCGGACAGGCTGGTTCGGGAGACCCAGTACTTC.

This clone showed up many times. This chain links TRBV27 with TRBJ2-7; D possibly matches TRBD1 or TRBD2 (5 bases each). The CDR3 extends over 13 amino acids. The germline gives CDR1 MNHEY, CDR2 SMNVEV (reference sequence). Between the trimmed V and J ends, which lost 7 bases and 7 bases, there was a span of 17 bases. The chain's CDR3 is CASTEDTTGEQYF. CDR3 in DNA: TGTGCCAGCACGGAGGACACCACGGGAGAGCAGTACTTC.

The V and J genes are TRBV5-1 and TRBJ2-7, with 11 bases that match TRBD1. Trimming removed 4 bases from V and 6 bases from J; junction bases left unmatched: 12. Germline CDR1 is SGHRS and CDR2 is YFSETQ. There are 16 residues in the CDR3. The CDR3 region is CASSQKPGQGDFEQYF. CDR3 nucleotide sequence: TGCGCCAGCAGCCAAAAACCGGGACAGGGGGATTTCGAGCAGTACTTC.

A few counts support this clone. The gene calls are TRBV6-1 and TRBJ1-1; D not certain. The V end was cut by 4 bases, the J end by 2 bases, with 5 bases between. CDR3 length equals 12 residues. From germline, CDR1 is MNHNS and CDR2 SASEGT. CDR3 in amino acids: CASSAANTEAFF. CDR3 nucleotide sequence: TGTGCCAGCAGTGCCGCCAACACTGAAGCTTTCTTT.

The CDR3, as DNA: TGTGCCAGCTCACCGTTCAGGGTCCCCTCTGGGGCCAACGTCCTGACTTTC. Its translation is CASSPFRVPSGANVLTF. The chain is built from TRBV18 and TRBJ2-6; D might be TRBD1 (5 bases). The germline V gene has CDR1 KGHSH and CDR2 LQKENI. The germline V and J ends were trimmed by 3 bases and 0 bases, with 12 bases remaining between them. CDR3 length: 17 residues. Using reference TRBV18 and TRBJ2-6 for the parts outside the CDR3, the full variable domain is NAGVMQNPRHLVRRRGQEARLRCSPMKGHSHVYWYRQLPEEGLKFMVYLQKENIIDESGMPKERFSAEFPKEGPSILRIQQVVRGDSAAYFCASSPFRVPSGANVLTFGAGSRLTVL.

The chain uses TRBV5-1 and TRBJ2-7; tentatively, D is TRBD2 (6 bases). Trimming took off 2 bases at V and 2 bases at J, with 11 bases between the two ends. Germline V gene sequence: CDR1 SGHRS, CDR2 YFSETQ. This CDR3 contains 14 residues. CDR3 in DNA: TGCGCCAGCAGCTTCGGCGGGGCGGCCTACGAGCAGTACTTC. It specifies CASSFGGAAYEQYF.

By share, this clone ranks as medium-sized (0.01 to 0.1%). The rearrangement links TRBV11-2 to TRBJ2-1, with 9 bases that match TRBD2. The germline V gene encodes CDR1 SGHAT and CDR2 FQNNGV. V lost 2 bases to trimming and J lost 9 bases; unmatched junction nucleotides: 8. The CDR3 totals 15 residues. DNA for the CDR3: TGTGCCAGCAGCTTAATGGGCGGGGGGGCTTTTGAGCAGTTCTTC. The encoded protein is CASSLMGGGAFEQFF.

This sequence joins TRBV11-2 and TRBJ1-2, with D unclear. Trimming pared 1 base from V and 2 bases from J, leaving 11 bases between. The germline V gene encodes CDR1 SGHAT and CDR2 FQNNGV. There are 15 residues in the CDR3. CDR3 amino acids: CASSLVADSNYGYTF. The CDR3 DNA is TGTGCCAGCAGCTTAGTGGCAGACTCGAACTATGGCTACACCTTC.

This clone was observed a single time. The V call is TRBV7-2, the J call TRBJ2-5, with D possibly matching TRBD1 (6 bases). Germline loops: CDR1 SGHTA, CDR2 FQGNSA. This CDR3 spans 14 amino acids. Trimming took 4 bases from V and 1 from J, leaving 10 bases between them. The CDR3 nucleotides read TGTGCCAGCAGCTCCCTAGGGGGCCAAGAGACCCAGTACTTC. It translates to CASSSLGGQETQYF.

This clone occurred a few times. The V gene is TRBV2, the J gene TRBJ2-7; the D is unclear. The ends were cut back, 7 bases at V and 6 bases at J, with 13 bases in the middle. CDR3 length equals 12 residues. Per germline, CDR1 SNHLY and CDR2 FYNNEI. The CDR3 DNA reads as TGTGCCAGCAAAGGAGACGGACGCGAGCAGTACTTC. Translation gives CASKGDGREQYF.

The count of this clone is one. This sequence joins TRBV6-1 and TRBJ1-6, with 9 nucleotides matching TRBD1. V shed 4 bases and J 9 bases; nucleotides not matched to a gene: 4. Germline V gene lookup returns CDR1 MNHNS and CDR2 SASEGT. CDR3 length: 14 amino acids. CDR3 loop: CASSVGTGSSPLHF. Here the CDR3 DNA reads TGTGCCAGCAGTGTAGGGACAGGGAGTTCACCCCTCCACTTT.

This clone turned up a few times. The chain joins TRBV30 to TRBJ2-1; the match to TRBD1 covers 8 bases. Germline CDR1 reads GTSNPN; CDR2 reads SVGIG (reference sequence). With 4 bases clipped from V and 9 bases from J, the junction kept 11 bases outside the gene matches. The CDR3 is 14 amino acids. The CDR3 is CAWNQGQGVGEQFF. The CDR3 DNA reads TGTGCCTGGAACCAAGGACAGGGAGTAGGTGAGCAGTTCTTC.

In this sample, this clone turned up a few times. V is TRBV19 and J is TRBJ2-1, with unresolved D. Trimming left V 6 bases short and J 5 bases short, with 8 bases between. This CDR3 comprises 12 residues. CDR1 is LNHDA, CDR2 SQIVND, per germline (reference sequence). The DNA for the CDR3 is TGTGCCAGTAGATGGGCAGACAATGAGCAGTTCTTC. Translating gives CASRWADNEQFF.